The clone carrying this T cell receptor beta chain was seen ten or more times. Its antigen is currently unknown. These data originate in a study of CD8+CD57+ T cells in acquired aplastic anemia. Study-level points and caveats: In common between the patients and the controls were approximately 28 CD8+ CDR3 sequences. Statistical testing detected no significant gap in CD8+ Simpson's diversity between patients and controls.

CDR1 is SGHTA, CDR2 FQGNSA, per germline. The CDR3 has 16 amino acids. V lost 1 base, J lost 6 bases, and 18 bases lay in between. Only patients with CD8+CD57+ cell expansion on flow cytometry were chosen for sequencing. The cohort consisted entirely of patients having severe acquired aplastic anemia. TCR beta VDJ and CDR3 were profiled, and genomic DNA was the template. From the reads, TCRdb called clonotypes with MiXCR, one entry per CDR3 protein. The sample carries 150,000 to 200,000 distinct CDR3 sequences, less than 60% recorded once. The receptor comes from a human donor with aplastic anemia. Sequenced sample: sorted CD4+, CD8+, or CD8+CD57+ T cells (not recorded which) from PBMCs. The rearrangement links TRBV7-2 to TRBJ2-5; D is perhaps TRBD1 (6 bases). The CDR3 region has the DNA TGTGCCAGCAGCTTAGGTTCGGGTTACAGGGCTAAGACCCAGTACTTC. Protein sequence: CASSLGSGYRAKTQYF.